This T cell receptor beta chain was found in a study of cytomegalovirus exposure and HLA in healthy donors. Study summary: There were under 130 million unique TCR beta sequences, drawn from about 180 million T cells, in an earlier analysis. Overall study findings and caveats: After further analysis at a later stage, 15,000 to 20,000 TCR beta sequences were associated with HLA alleles at 0.05 false discovery rate. The authors listed 150 to 200 TCR beta chains as cytomegalovirus-associated.

The primer mix had 60 Vbeta and 13 Jbeta primers. This table comes from immunoSEQ multiplex PCR, and its TCRdb copy is limited to in-frame clones, with some not included. The sample consists of around 75,000 clones, about four fifths of them appearing once. Remarks on this clone: What it binds is unknown.

V lost 1 base to trimming and J lost 0 bases, with 9 bases between them. This CDR3 has 15 residues. The germline CDR1 and CDR2 sequences are SGHTA and FQGNSA. Sequencing input: PBMCs. This chain joins TRBV7-2 and TRBJ1-2, with unresolved D. The source is a man aged 40-50 years in good health and CMV-seronegative. CDR3 nucleotides: TGTGCCAGCAGCTTAGTCACGAGCGCTAACTATGGCTACACCTTC. Translating it yields CASSLVTSANYGYTF.